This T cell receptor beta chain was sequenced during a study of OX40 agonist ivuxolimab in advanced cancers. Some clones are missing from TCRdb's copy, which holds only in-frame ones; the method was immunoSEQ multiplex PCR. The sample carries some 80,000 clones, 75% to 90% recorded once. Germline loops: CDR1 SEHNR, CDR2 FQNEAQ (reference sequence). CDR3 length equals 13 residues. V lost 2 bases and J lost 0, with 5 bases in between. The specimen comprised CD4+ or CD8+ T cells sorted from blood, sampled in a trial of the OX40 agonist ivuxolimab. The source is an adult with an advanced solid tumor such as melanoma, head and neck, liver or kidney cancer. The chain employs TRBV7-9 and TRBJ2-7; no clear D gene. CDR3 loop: CASSLQDSYEQYF. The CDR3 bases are TGTGCCAGCAGCTTACAGGACTCCTACGAGCAGTACTTC.